These 9 T cell receptor beta chains originate from one sample sequenced in a study of beta chain features in type 1 diabetes. Isolated RNA was reverse transcribed in full, so expressed TCRB transcripts were sequenced. The method was immunoSEQ multiplex PCR; TCRdb's version includes in-frame clones alone and lacks a portion of them. The repertoire holds roughly 450,000 clones, with around 14% as singletons. The sequenced material came from naive CD4+ T cells from blood. Receptor source: a man aged 25 to 40 in good health.

Only a few counts were recorded for this clone. The V call is TRBV11-2, the J call TRBJ2-7; D remains ambiguous. Germline V lookup: CDR1 SGHAT, CDR2 FQNNGV. CDR3 size: 13 residues. Trimming pared 2 bases from V and 4 bases from J, leaving 9 bases between. Here the CDR3 reads CASSLSHIYEQYV. The CDR3 nucleotides read TGTGCCAGCAGCTTATCACACATTTACGAGCAGTACGTC.

This clone was counted only a few times. The J gene is TRBJ2-7, the V gene TRBV7-6, with a possible D match to TRBD2 (6 bases). CDR3 length: 13 residues. Germline V lookup: CDR1 SGHVS, CDR2 FNYEAQ. Trimming cost V 5 bases and J 6 bases, with 14 bases left between them. Here the CDR3 DNA reads TGTGCCAGCAGCCCGAGTGGGGGGATCGAGCAGTACTTC. Protein sequence: CASSPSGGIEQYF.

This clone was detected a few times. This chain links TRBV4-1 with TRBJ1-1; 9 bases fit TRBD1. V gave up 4 bases and J gave up 3 bases; unmatched junction bases: 12. The CDR3 is made up of 17 amino acids. Germline loops: CDR1 MGHRA, CDR2 YSYEKL. CDR3 nucleotides: TGCGCCAGCAGCCCCTCTCAGGTGGGGACAGGGTACACTGAAGCTTTCTTT. This sequence encodes CASSPSQVGTGYTEAFF.

The chain carries TRBV5-4 and TRBJ2-5, with 7 bases identical to TRBD1. Germline V gene lookup returns CDR1 SGHNT and CDR2 YYREEE (reference sequence). With V trimmed by 4 bases and J by 3 bases, 9 bases remained unmatched. CDR3 length: 15 amino acids. The CDR3 spells CASSDKGDREETQYF. As DNA, the CDR3 is TGTGCCAGCAGCGACAAAGGGGACAGAGAAGAGACCCAGTACTTC.

This clone was detected a few times. This chain joins TRBV19 and TRBJ2-3; D perhaps matches TRBD2 (6 bases). Germline V lookup: CDR1 LNHDA, CDR2 SQIVND (reference sequence). V was cut by 6 bases and J by 2 bases, with 12 bases left in between. The CDR3 consists of 14 residues. The CDR3 nucleotides read TGTGCCAGTAGGGAGGGACGGGTCACAGATACGCAGTATTTT. Protein sequence: CASREGRVTDTQYF.

This clone came up a few times. The CDR3 loop is CASSSGLGLADTQYF. The CDR3 DNA reads as TGTGCCAGCAGCTCAGGACTAGGTCTCGCAGATACGCAGTATTTT. This sequence joins TRBV7-8 and TRBJ2-3; 7 nucleotides align to TRBD2. This CDR3 is 15 amino acids long. V was clipped by 4 bases and J by 4 bases; unmatched bases: 8. From germline, CDR1 is SGHVS and CDR2 FQNEAQ.

This clone was seen only a few times. The CDR3 nucleotides read TGTGCCGGTAACTATGGCTACACCTTC. Encoded protein: CAGNYGYTF. This chain uses TRBV30 with TRBJ1-2; D is undetermined. V lost 8 bases and J lost 1, with 2 bases in between. CDR3 length: 9 amino acids. CDR1 and CDR2 (germline): GTSNPN, SVGIG (reference sequence).

The chain couples TRBV2 to TRBJ2-3, with TRBD2 as a possible D gene (6 bases). Between the trimmed V and J ends, which lost 1 base and 0 bases, there was a span of 8 bases. CDR3 size: 15 residues. Germline assignment: CDR1 SNHLY and CDR2 FYNNEI. Written as DNA, the CDR3 is TGTGCCAGCAGTGAAGAAGGGACTAGCACAGATACGCAGTATTTT. It is translated as CASSEEGTSTDTQYF.

The chain carries TRBV28 and TRBJ2-5, with a tentative D call TRBD2 (6 bases). CDR3 size: 15 residues. V shed 6 bases and J shed 0 bases, with 14 bases lying between them. Germline V gives CDR1 MDHEN, CDR2 SYDVKM. The CDR3 loop is CASRRGRMYQETQYF. The CDR3 DNA is TGTGCCAGCAGGCGGGGACGGATGTACCAAGAGACCCAGTACTTC.